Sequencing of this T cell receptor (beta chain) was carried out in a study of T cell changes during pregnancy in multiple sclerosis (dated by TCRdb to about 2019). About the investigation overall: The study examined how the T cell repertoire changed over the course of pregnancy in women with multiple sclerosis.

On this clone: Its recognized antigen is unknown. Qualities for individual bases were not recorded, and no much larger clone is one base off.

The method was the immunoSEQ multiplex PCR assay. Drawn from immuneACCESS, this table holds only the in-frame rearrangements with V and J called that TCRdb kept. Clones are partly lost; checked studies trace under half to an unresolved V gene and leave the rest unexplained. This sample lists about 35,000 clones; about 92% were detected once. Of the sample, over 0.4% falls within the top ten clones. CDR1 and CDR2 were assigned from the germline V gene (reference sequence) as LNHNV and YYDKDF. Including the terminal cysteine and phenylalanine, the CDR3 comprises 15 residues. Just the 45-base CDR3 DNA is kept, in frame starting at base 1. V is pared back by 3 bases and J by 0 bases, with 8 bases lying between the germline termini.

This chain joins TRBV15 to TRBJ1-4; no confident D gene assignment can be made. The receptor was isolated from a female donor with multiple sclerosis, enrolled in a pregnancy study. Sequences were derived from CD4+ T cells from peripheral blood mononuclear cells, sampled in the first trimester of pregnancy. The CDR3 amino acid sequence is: CATSRKAATNEKLFF. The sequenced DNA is TGTGCCACCAGCAGGAAGGCGGCAACTAATGAAAAACTGTTTTTT.